This paragraph reports one TCR beta chain. The data derive from a study of T cells in Graves' hyperthyroidism and ophthalmopathy. Trimming removed 6 bases from V and 3 bases from J, with 14 bases in between. The CDR3 totals 15 residues. Germline assignment: CDR1 SNHLY and CDR2 FYNNEI. Amplification of TCR beta CDR3 regions used RNA as the template. HTBI primers drove first-round RT-PCR of the TCR CDR3. TCRdb redid the calling of the multiplex PCR reads with MiXCR, one entry per CDR3 protein. The table records approximately 49,000 distinct CDR3 sequences, 45% to 65% of them present only once. The source of this sequence is a man aged 18 to 35 with Graves' hyperthyroidism. V and J are TRBV2 and TRBJ2-2; perhaps D is TRBD1 or TRBD2 (6 bases each). The sample consisted of peripheral blood or thyroid tissue (not recorded which). The CDR3 DNA follows: TGTGCCAGCAGGAGAAACAGGGACTACACCGGGGAGCTGTTTTTT. Protein sequence: CASRRNRDYTGELFF.